Each of the 10 T cell receptor beta chains below was sequenced from the same sample in a study of blood T cell repertoires in COVID-19. Here immunoSEQ multiplex PCR was the method, and the copy in TCRdb shows in-frame clones only, minus some. The data hold around 260,000 clones, with 75% to 90% observed a single time. The material sequenced was PBMCs or T cells enriched from blood (not recorded which). These receptors came from a woman aged 30 to 39 who had recovered from COVID-19.

The rearrangement links TRBV19 to TRBJ2-7, with 7 bases lining up with TRBD1. CDR1 is LNHDA, CDR2 SQIVND, per germline (reference sequence). The CDR3 is 13 amino acids. After removal of 9 bases from V and 0 bases from J, the junction contained 5 bases not matched to a gene. CDR3 coding DNA: TGTGCCAGCAGAGGACAGGACTCCTACGAGCAGTACTTC. Amino acids: CASRGQDSYEQYF. The complete variable domain, with remaining parts taken from reference TRBV19 and TRBJ2-7, reads DGGITQSPKYLFRKEGQNVTLSCEQNLNHDAMYWYRQDPGQGLRLIYYSQIVNDFQKGDIAEGYSVSREKKESFPLTVTSAQKNPTAFYLCASRGQDSYEQYFGPGTRLTVT.

This clone appeared a single time. The rearrangement joins TRBV11-2 to TRBJ1-2; D gene uncertain. Germline V CDR1 and CDR2: SGHAT, FQNNGV. V was shortened by 0 bases and J by 4 bases, with 9 bases between the two germline ends. This CDR3 has 14 amino acids. The CDR3 spells CASSLESAFYGYTF. CDR3 nucleotides: TGTGCCAGCAGCTTAGAATCCGCGTTCTATGGCTACACCTTC.

J is TRBJ2-7 and V is TRBV4-2, with 8 bases fitting TRBD2. The J segment lost 5 bases and the V segment lost 1 base, leaving 10 bases of the junction unmatched. The CDR3 extends over 16 amino acids. Germline V lookup: CDR1 LGHNA, CDR2 YNFKEQ. CDR3 nucleotides: TGTGCCAGCAGCCAAGGGCGTCGCGGGAGGTCCCACGAGCAGTACTTC. This sequence encodes CASSQGRRGRSHEQYF.

This clone was recorded only once. The rearrangement joins TRBV9 to TRBJ2-1; TRBD1 might be the D (5 bases). The CDR3 runs to 15 residues. In germline, CDR1 is SGDLS, CDR2 YYNGEE. Trimming removed 3 bases at V and 6 bases at J, with 16 bases between. This CDR3 is CASSGSDSMGNEQFF. In DNA form, the CDR3 reads TGTGCCAGCAGCGGAAGCGACAGCATGGGCAATGAGCAGTTCTTC.

The chain carries TRBV30 and TRBJ2-7; D might be TRBD1 (6 bases). Germline lookup yields CDR1 GTSNPN and CDR2 SVGIG (reference sequence). Trimming removed 5 bases from V and 1 base from J, with 9 bases in between. The CDR3 has 12 amino acids. As DNA, the CDR3 is TGTGCCTGGGCTGGACAGTCCTACGAGCAGTACTTC. This sequence encodes CAWAGQSYEQYF.

This chain joins TRBV7-9 and TRBJ1-5; D remains unclear. The CDR3 is 15 residues long. Germline values: CDR1 SEHNR, CDR2 FQNEAQ (reference sequence). The V gene lost 5 bases and the J gene lost 0 bases, with 11 bases spanning the gap. CDR3 loop: CASSDSFYSNQPQHF. The CDR3 nucleotides read TGTGCCAGCAGCGACTCCTTCTATAGCAATCAGCCCCAGCATTTT.

This clone was detected only a few times. The rearrangement joins TRBV6-5 to TRBJ2-2, with 11 bases fitting TRBD2. CDR1 and CDR2 from the germline V gene are MNHEY and SVGAGI. There are 15 residues in the CDR3. Trimming removed 6 bases from V and 5 bases from J; junction bases left unmatched: 5. CDR3 DNA sequence: TGTGCCAGCAGGAGACTAGCGGGGAAGACCGGGGAGCTGTTTTTT. It codes for CASRRLAGKTGELFF.

V usage is TRBV3-1 (or the pseudogene TRBV3-2) and J usage is TRBJ1-1, with 7 bases that match TRBD1. The germline gives CDR1 LGHDT, CDR2 YNNKEL (reference sequence). The V segment lost 1 base and the J segment 10 bases; nucleotides outside the gene matches: 3. The CDR3 runs to 12 residues. CDR3 region: CASSQGDRGAFF. CDR3 in DNA: TGTGCCAGCAGCCAAGGGGACAGAGGAGCTTTCTTT.

This rearrangement joins TRBV7-9 to TRBJ2-7; TRBD2 might be the D (5 bases). V was cut by 1 base and J by 4 bases, with 8 bases left in between. The length of the CDR3 is 13 residues. The V gene's germline CDR1 is SEHNR and CDR2 FQNEAQ (reference sequence). This chain's CDR3 is CASSLESGYEQYF. The CDR3 DNA sequence: TGTGCCAGCAGCTTAGAATCGGGATACGAGCAGTACTTC.

This sequence joins TRBV28 and TRBJ2-7, with TRBD2 matching 8 bases. The CDR3 contains 14 residues. V gave up 1 base and J gave up 5 bases; unmatched junction bases: 4. Germline CDR1 reads MDHEN; CDR2 reads SYDVKM. CDR3 sequence (DNA): TGTGCCAGCAGTTTATCGGGAGGGCCCGACGAGCAGTACTTC. This translates into CASSLSGGPDEQYF.